This TCR beta chain was captured in a study of blood T cell repertoires in COVID-19. Study-level information: Samples taken during acute and convalescent COVID-19 were collected in the United States, Italy and Spain.

CDR1 is KGHDR and CDR2 is SFDVKD in the germline V gene. The V and J ends lost 4 bases and 6 bases respectively, with 15 bases between them. CDR3 length: 15 residues. Per the original methods: Nucleated cell counts were estimated from reference gene primer amplification. Assay: immunoSEQ multiplex PCR; the TCRdb copy retains only in-frame clones and omits some. V, J and clone size derive from that table, while D and trimming were established from the DNA sequence. The sample records around 92,000 clones, around 74% being singletons. Sequencing used peripheral blood. The rearrangement joins TRBV24-1 to TRBJ2-1, with D tentatively TRBD1 (6 bases). This clonotype was sampled from a man aged 70 or older with COVID-19, enrolled during active disease. The CDR3 DNA is TGTGCCACCAGTGAAAGGACAGAGCCCGGCAATGAGCAGTTCTTC. Translation gives CATSERTEPGNEQFF.